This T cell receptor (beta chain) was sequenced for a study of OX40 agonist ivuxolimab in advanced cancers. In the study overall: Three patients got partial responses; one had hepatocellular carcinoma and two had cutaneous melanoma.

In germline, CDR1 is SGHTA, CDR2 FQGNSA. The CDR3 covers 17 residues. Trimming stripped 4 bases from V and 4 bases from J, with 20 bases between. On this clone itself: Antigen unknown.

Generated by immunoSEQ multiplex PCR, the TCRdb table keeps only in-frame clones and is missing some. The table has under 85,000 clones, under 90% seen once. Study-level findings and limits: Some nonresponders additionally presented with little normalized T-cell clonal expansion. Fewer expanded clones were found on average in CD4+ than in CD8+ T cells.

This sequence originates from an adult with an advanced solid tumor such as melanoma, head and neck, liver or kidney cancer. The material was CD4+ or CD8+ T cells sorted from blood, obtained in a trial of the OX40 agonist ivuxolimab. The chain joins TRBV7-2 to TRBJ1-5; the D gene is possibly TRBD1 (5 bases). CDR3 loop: CASSSEAGRGRNQPQHF. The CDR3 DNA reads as TGTGCCAGCAGCTCAGAGGCAGGGCGGGGAAGAAATCAGCCCCAGCATTTT.